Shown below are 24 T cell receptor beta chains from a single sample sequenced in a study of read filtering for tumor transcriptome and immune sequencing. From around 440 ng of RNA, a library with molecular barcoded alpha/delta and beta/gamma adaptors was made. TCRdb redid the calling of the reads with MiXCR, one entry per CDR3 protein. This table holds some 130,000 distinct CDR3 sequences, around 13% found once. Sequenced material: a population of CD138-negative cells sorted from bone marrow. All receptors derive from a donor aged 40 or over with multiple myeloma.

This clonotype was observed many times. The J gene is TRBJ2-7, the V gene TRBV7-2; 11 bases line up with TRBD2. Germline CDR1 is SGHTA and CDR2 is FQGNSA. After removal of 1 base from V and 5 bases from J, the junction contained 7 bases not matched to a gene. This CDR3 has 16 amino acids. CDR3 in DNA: TGTGCCAGCAGCTTAGAGGCAATAGCGGGAGGGGACGAGCAGTACTTC. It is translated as CASSLEAIAGGDEQYF. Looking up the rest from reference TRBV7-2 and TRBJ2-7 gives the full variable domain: GAGVSQSPSNKVTEKGKDVELRCDPISGHTALYWYRQSLGQGLEFLIYFQGNSAPDKSGLPSDRFSAERTGGSVSTLTIQRTQQEDSAVYLCASSLEAIAGGDEQYFGPGTRLTVT.

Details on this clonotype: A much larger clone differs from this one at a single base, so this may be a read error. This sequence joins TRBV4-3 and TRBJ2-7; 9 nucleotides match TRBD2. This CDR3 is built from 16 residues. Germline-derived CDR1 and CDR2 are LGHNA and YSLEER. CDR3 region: CASSLSYRTSAYKQYF. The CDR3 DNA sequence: TGCGCCAGCAGCCTCTCCTATAGGACTAGCGCCTACAAGCAGTACTTC.

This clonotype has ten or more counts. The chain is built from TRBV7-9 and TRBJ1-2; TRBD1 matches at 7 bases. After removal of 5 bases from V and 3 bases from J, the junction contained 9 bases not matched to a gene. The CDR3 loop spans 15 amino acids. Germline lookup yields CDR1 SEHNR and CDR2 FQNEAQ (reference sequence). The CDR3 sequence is CASSPTGQAHYGYTF. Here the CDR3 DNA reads TGTGCCAGCAGCCCGACAGGGCAGGCCCACTATGGCTACACCTTC.

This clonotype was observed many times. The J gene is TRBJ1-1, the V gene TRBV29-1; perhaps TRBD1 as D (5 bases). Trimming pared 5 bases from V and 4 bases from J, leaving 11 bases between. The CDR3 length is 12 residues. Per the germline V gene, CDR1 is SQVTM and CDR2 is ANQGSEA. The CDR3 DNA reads TGCAGCGTTAGCCCGAGGGGCACTGAAGCTTTCTTT. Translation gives CSVSPRGTEAFF.

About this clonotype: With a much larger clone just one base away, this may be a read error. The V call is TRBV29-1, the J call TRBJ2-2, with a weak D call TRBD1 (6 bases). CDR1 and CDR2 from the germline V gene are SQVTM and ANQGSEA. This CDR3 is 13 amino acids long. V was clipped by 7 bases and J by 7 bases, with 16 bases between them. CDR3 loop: CSGGYSRGGELFF. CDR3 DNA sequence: TGCAGCGGGGGCTACAGCAGGGGCGGGGAGCTGTTTTTT.

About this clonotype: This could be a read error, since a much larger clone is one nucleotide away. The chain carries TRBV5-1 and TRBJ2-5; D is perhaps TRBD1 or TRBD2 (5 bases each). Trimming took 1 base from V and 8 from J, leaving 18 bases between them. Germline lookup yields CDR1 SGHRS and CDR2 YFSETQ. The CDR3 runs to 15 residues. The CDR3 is CASSLRRERWDTQYF. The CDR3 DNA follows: TGCGCCAGCAGCTTGCGCAGGGAGCGATGGGACACCCAGTACTTC.

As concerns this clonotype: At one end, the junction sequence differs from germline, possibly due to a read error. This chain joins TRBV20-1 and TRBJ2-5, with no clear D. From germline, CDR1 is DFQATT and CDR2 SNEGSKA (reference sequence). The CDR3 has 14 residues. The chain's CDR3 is CRHPWVPHHETQYF. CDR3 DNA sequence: TGCAGGCACCCTTGGGTTCCGCACCACGAGACCCAGTACTTC.

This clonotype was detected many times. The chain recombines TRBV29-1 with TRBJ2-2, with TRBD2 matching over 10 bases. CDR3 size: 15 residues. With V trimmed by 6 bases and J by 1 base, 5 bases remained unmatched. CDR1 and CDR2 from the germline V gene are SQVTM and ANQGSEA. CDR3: CSVKSSGGNTGELFF. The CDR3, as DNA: TGCAGCGTGAAATCTAGCGGGGGGAACACCGGGGAGCTGTTTTTT.

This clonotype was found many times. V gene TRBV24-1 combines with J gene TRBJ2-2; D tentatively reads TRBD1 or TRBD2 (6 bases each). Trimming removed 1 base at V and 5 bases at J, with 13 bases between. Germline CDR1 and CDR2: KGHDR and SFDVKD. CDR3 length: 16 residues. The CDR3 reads CATSDLGGRSTGELFF. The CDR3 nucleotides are TGTGCCACCAGTGATTTAGGGGGGAGATCAACCGGGGAGCTGTTTTTT.

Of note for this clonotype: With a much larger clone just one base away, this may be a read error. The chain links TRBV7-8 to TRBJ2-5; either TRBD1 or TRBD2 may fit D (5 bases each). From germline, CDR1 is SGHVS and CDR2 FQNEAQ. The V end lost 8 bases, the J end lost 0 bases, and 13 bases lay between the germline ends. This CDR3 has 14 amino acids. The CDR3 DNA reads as TGTGCCAGCGGCCGCCCGGGACACCAAGAGACCCAGTACTTC. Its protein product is CASGRPGHQETQYF.

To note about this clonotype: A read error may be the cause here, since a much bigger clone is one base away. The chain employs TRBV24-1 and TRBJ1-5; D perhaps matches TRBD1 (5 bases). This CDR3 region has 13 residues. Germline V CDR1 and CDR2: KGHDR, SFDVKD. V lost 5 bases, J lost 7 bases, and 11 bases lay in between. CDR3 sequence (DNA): TGTGCCACCAGTGGGTCCCGGGGCCAGCCCCAGCATTTT. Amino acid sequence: CATSGSRGQPQHF.

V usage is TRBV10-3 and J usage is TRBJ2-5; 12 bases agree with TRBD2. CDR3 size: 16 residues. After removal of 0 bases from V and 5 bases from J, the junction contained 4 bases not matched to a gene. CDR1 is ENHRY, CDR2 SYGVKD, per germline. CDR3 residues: CAISESASGRDETQYF. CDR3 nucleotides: TGTGCCATCAGTGAGTCGGCTAGCGGGAGGGATGAGACCCAGTACTTC.

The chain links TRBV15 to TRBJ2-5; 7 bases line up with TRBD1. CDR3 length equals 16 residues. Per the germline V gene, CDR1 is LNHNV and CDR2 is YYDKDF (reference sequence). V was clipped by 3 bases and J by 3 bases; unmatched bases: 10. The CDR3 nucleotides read TGTGCCACCAGCAGCGGACAGGTCGCCTCCGAAGAGACCCAGTACTTC. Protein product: CATSSGQVASEETQYF.

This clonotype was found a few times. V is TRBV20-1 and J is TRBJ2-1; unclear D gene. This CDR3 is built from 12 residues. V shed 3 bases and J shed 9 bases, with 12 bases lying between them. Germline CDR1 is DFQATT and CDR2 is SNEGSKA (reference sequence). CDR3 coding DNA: TGCAGTGCTAGCCAAATCGCGAGTGAGCAGTTCTTC. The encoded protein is CSASQIASEQFF.

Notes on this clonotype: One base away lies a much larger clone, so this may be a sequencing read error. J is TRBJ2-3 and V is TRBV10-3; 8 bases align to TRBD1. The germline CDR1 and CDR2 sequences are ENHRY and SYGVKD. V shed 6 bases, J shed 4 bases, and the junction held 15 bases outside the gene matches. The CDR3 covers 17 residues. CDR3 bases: TGTGCCATCAGAGGAACCGGGACAGGTGATAGCCCAGATACGCAGTATTTT. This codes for CAIRGTGTGDSPDTQYF.

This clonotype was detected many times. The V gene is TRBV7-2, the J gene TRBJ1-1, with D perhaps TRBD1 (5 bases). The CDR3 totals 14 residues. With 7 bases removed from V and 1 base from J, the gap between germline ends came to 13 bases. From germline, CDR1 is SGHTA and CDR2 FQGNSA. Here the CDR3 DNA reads TGTGCCAGCAACCGCTATGGGGGGAACACTGAAGCTTTCTTT. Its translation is CASNRYGGNTEAFF. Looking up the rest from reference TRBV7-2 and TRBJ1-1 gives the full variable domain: GAGVSQSPSNKVTEKGKDVELRCDPISGHTALYWYRQSLGQGLEFLIYFQGNSAPDKSGLPSDRFSAERTGGSVSTLTIQRTQQEDSAVYLCASNRYGGNTEAFFGQGTRLTVV.

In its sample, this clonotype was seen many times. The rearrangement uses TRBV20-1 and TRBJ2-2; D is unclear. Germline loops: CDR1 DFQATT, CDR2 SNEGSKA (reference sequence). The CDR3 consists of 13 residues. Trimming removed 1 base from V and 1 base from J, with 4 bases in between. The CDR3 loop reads CSARARNTGELFF. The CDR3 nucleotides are TGCAGTGCTAGAGCACGGAACACCGGGGAGCTGTTTTTT.

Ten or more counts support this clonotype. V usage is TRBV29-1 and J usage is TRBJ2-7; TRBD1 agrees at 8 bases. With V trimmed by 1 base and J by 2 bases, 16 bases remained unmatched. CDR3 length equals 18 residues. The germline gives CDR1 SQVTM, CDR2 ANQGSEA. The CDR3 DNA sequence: TGCAGCGTTGAAGTTCCGGGACAGGTTAAGTCCGGGGCCTACGAGCAGTACTTC. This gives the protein CSVEVPGQVKSGAYEQYF.

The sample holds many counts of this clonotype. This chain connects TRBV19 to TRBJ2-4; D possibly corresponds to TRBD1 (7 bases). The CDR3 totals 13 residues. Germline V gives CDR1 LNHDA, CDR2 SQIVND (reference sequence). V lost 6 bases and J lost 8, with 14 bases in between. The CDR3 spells CASRWQGGDIQYF. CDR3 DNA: TGTGCCAGTAGGTGGCAGGGGGGTGACATTCAGTACTTC.

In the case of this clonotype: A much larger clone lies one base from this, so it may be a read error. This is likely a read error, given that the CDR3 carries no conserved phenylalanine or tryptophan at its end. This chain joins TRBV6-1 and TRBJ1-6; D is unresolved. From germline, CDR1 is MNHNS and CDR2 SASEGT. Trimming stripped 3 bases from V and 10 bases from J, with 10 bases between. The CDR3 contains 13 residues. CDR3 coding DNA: TGTGCCAGCAGTGACAGCTCGTACTCACCCCTCCACTCT. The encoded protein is CASSDSSYSPLHS.

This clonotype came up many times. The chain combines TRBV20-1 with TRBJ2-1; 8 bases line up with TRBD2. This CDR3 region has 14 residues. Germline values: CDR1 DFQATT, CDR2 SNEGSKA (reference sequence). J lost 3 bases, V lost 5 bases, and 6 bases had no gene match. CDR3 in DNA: TGCAGTGCTTATAGCGGGAAAGGCTACAATGAGCAGTTCTTC. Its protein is CSAYSGKGYNEQFF.

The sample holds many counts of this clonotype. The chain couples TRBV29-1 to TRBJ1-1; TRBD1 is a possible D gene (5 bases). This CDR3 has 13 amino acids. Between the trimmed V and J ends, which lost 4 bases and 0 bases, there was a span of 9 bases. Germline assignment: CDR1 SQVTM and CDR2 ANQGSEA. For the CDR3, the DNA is TGCAGCGTTGTGGGGCGGATGAACACTGAAGCTTTCTTT. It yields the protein CSVVGRMNTEAFF.

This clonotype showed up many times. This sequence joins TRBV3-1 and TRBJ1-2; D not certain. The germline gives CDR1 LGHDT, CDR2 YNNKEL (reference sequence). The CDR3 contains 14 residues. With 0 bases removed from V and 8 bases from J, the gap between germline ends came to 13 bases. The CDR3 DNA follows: TGTGCCAGCAGCCAAGATGGCAGGCTAGGCGGCTACACCTTC. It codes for CASSQDGRLGGYTF.

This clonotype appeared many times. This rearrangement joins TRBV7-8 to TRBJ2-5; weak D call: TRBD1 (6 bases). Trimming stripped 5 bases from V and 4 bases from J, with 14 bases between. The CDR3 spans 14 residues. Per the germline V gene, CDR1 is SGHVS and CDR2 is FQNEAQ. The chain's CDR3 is CASSGGQMRETQYF. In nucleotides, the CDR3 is TGTGCCAGCAGCGGAGGACAGATGAGAGAGACCCAGTACTTC.